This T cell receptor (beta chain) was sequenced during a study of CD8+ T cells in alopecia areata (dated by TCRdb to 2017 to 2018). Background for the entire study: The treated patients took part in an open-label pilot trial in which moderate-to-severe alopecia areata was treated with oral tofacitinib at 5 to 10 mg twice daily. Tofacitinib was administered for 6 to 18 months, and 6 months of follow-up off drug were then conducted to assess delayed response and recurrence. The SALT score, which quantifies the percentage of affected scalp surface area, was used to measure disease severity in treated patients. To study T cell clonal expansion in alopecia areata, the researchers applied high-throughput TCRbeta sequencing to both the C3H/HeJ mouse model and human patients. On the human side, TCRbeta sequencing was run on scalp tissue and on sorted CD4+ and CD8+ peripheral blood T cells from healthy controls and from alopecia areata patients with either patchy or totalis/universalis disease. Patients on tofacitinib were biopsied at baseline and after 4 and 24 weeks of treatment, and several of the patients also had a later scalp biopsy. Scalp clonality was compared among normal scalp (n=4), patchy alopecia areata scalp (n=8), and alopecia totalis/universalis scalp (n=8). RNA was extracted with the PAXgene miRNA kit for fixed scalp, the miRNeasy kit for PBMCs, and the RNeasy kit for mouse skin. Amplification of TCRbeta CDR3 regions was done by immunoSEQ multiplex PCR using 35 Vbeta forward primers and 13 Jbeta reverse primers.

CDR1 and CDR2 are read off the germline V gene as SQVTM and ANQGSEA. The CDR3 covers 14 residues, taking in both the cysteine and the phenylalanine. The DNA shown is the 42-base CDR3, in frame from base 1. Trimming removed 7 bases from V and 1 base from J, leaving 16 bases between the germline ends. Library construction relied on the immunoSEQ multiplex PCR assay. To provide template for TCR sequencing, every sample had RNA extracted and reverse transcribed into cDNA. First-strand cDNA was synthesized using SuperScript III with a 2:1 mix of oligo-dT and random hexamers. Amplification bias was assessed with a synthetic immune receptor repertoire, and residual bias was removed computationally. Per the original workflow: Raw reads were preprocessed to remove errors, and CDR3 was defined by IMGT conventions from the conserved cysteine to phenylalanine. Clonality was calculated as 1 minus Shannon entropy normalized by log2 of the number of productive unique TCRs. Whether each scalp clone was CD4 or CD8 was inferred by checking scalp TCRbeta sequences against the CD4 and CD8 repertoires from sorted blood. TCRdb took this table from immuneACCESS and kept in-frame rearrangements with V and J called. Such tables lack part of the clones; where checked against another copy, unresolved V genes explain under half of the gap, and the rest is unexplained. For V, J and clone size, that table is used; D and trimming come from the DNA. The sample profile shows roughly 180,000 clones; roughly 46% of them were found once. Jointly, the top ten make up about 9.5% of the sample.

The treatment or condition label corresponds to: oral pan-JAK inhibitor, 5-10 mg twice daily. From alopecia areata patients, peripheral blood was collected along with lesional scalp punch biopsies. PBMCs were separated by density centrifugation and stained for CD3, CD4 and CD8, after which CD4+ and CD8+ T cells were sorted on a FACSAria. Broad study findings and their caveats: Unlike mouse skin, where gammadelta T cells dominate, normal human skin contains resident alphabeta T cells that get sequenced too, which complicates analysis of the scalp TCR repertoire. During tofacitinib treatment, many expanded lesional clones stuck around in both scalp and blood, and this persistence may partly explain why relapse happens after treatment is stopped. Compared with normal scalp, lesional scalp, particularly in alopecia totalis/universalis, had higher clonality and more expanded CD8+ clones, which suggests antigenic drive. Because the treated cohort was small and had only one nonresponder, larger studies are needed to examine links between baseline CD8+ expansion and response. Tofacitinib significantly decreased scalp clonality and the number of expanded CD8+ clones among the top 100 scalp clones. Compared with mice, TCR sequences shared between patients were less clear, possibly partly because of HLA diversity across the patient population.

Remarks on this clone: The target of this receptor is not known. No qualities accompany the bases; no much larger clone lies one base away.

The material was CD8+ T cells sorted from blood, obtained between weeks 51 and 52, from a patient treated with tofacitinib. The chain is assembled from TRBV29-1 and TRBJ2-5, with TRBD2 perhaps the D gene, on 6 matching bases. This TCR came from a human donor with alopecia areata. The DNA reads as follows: TGCAGCGCTGTAGGGGCCGGGGGCCAAGAGACCCAGTACTTC. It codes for CSAVGAGGQETQYF.